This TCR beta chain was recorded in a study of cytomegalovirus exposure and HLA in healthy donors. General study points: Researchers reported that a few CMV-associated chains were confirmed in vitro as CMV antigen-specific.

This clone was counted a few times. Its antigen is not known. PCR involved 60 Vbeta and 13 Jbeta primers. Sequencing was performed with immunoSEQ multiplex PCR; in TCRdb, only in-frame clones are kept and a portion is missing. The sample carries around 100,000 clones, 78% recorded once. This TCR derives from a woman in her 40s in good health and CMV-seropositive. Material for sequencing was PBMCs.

The CDR3 loop is CASTLGMGEQYF. CDR3 in DNA: TGTGCCAGCACCCTCGGGATGGGCGAGCAGTACTTC. The rearrangement links TRBV27 to TRBJ2-7; D is perhaps TRBD2 (5 bases). The CDR3 spans 12 residues. V was cut by 7 bases and J by 6 bases, with 13 bases left in between. Germline CDR1 is MNHEY and CDR2 is SMNVEV (reference sequence).